Sequencing of this TCR beta chain was carried out in a study of human T cells and chemical hapten exposure. Individual cDNA molecules (in the library) carried attached unique molecular identifiers. TCRdb recomputed calls from the RACE reads with MiXCR, one row per CDR3 protein. The table lists about 85,000 distinct CDR3 sequences, 8.5% of them singletons. Stated time point: pre-sensitization, week 0. Treatment here: therapeutic diphenylcyclopropenone sensitization with weekly scalp DPC. As to this clonotype: Sequence at one end of the junction differs from germline and may be a read error.

Germline CDR1 reads SGDLS; CDR2 reads YYNGEE. The CDR3 length is 14 residues. The receptor was isolated from a man in his forties or fifties with alopecia areata. Some clones in this sample may be carry-over from other donors' samples. Specimen: whole blood, collected in connection with sensitization to the hapten diphenylcyclopropenone (DPC). The chain is built from TRBV9 and TRBJ2-7, with D unresolved. The CDR3 region has the DNA TGTGCCAGCAGCGTAGACGCCGACTCCTACGAGCAGAACTTC. It encodes CASSVDADSYEQNF.